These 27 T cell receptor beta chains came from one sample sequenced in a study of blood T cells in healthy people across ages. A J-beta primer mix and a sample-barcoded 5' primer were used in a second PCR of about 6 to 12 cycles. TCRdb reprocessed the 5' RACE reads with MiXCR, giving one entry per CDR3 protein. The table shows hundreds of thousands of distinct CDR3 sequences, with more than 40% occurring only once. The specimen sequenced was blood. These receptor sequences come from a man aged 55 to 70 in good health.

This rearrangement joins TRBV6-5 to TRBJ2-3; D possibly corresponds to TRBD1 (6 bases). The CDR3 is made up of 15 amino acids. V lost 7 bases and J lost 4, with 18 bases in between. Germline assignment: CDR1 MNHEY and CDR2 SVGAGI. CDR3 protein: CASKQTGTLPDTQYF. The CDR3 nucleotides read TGTGCCAGCAAGCAAACCGGGACACTCCCAGATACGCAGTATTTT.

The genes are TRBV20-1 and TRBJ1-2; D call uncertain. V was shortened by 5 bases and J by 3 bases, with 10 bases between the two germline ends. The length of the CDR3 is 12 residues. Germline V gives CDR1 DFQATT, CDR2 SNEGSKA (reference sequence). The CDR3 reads CSAPRGYYGYTF. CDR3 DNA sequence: TGCAGTGCTCCGCGCGGTTACTATGGCTACACCTTC.

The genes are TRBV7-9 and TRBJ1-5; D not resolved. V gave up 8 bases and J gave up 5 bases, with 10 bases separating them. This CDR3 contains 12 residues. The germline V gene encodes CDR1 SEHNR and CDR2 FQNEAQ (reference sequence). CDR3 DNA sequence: TGTGCCAGCCTAGTGGGGTATCAGCCCCAGCATTTT. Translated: CASLVGYQPQHF.

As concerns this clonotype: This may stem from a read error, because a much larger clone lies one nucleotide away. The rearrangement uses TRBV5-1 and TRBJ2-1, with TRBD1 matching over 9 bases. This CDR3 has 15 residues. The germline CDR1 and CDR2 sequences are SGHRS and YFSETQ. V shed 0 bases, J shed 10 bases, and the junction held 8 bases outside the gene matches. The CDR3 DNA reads TGCGCCAGCAGCTTGGGGACAGGGGATGCCTACGAGCAGTTCTTC. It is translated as CASSLGTGDAYEQFF.

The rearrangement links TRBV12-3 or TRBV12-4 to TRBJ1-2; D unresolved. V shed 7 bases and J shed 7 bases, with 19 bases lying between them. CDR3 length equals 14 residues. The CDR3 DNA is TGTGCCAGCACCGACGGTCCAAGGTCTTGTGGCTACACCTTC. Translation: CASTDGPRSCGYTF.

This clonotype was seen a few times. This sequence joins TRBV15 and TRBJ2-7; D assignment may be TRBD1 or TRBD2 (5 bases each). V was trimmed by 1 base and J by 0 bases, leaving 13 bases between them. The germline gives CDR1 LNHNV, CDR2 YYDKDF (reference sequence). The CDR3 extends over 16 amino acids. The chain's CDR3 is CATSRVLGDLSYEQYF. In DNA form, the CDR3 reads TGTGCCACCAGCAGAGTCTTGGGGGATCTCTCCTACGAGCAGTACTTC.

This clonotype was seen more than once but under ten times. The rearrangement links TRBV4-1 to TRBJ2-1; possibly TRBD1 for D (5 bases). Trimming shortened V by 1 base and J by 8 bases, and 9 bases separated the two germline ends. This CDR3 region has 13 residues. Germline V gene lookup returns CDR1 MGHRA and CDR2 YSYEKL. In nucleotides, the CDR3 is TGCGCCAGCAGCCAAGTGCAGGGATATGAGCAGTTCTTC. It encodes CASSQVQGYEQFF.

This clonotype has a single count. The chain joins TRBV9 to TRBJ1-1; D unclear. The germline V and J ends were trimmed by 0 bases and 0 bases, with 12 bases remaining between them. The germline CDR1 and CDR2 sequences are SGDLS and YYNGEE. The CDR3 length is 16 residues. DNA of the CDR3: TGTGCCAGCAGCGTAGGTGGTACAGTTTTGAACACTGAAGCTTTCTTT. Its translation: CASSVGGTVLNTEAFF. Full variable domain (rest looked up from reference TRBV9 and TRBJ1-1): DSGVTQTPKHLITATGQRVTLRCSPRSGDLSVYWYQQSLDQGLQFLIQYYNGEERAKGNILERFSAQQFPDLHSELNLSSLELGDSALYFCASSVGGTVLNTEAFFGQGTRLTVV.

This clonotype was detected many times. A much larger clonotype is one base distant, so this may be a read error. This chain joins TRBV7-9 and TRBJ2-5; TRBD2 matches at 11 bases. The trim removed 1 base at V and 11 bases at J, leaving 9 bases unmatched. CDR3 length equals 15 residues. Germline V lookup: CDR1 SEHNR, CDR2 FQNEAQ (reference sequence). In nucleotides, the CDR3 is TGTGCCAGCAGCTTAGTAGCGGGGGGGCTGAATGAGCAGTACTTC. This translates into CASSLVAGGLNEQYF.

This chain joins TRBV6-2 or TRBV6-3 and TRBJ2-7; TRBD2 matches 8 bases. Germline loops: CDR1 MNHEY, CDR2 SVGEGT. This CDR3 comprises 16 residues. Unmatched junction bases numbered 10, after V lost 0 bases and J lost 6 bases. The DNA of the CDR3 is TGTGCCAGCAGTTACTCAGCTGGACTAGCACTCCGCGAGCAGTACTTC. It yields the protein CASSYSAGLALREQYF.

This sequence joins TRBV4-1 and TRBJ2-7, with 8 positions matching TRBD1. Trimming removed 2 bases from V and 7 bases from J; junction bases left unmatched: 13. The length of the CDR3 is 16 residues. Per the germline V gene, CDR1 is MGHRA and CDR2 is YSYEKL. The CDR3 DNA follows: TGCGCCAGCAGCCAATCCCTGGTCAGGGGGCCAAGGGAGCAGTACTTC. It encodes CASSQSLVRGPREQYF.

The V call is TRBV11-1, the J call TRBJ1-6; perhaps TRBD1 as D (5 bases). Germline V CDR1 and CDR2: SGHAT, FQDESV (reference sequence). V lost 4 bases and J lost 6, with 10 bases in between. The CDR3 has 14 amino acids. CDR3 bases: TGTGCCAGCAGCTCCCAAGGGGTTAATTCACCCCTCCACTTT. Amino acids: CASSSQGVNSPLHF. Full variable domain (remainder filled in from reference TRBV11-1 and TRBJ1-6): EAEVAQSPRYKITEKSQAVAFWCDPISGHATLYWYRQILGQGPELLVQFQDESVVDDSQLPKDRFSAERLKGVDSTLKIQPAELGDSAMYLCASSSQGVNSPLHFGNGTRLTVT.

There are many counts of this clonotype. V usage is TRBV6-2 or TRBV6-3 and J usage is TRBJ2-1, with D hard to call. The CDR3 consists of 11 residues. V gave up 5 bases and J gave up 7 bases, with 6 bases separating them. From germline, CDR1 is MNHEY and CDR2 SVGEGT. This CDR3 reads CASSPRNEQFF. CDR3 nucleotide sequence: TGTGCCAGCAGTCCGAGGAATGAGCAGTTCTTC.

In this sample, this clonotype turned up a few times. The CDR3 sequence is CAWSVRVMDTQYF. CDR3 nucleotides: TGTGCCTGGAGTGTCCGGGTCATGGATACGCAGTATTTT. This chain links TRBV30 with TRBJ2-3; D is uncertain. Germline V gives CDR1 GTSNPN, CDR2 SVGIG (reference sequence). The CDR3 length is 13 residues. V lost 0 bases to trimming and J lost 6 bases, with 10 bases between them.

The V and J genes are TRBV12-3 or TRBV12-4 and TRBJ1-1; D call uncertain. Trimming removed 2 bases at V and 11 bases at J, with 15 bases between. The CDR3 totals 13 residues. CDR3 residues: CASSLTAALEAFF. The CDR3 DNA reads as TGTGCCAGCAGTTTAACGGCAGCCCTTGAGGCTTTCTTT.

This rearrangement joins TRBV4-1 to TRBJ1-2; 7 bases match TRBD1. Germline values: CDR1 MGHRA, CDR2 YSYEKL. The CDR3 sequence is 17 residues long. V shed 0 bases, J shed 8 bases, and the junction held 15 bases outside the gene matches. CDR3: CASSQDPAQGQRRGYTF. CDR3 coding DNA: TGCGCCAGCAGCCAAGATCCGGCACAGGGGCAGCGAAGAGGCTACACCTTC.

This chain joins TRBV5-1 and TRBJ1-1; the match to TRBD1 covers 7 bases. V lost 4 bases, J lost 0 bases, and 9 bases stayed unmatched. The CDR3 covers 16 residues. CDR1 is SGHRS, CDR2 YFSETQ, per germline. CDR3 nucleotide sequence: TGCGCCAGCAGCCCAAGCATGACAGGGATGAACACTGAAGCTTTCTTT. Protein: CASSPSMTGMNTEAFF.

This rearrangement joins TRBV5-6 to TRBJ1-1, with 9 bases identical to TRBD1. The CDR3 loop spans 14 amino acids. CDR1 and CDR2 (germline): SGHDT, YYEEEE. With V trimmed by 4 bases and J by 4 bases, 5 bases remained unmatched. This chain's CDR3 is CASSVQGASTEAFF. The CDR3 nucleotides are TGTGCCAGCAGCGTACAGGGGGCGAGCACTGAAGCTTTCTTT.

CDR3 nucleotides: TGTGCCAGCAGCCAAACGGGGACCTGGGGTTCACCCCTCCACTTT. Protein product: CASSQTGTWGSPLHF. The chain carries TRBV7-2 and TRBJ1-6, with a weak D call TRBD1 (5 bases). Trimming left V 5 bases short and J 9 bases short, with 17 bases between. The germline gives CDR1 SGHTA, CDR2 FQGNSA. The CDR3 is 15 amino acids.

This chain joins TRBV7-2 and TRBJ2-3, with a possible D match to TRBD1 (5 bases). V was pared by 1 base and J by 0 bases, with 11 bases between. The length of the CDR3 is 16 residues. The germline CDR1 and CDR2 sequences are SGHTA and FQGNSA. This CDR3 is CASSLGQLPSTDTQYF. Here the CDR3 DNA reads TGTGCCAGCAGCTTAGGACAGCTTCCTAGCACAGATACGCAGTATTTT.

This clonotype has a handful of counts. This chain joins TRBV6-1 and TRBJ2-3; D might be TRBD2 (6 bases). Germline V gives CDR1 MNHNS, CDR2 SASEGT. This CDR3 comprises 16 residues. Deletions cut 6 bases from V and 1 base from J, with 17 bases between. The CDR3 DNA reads TGTGCCAGCAGCCCTTGGGGGGTAAGAGGCACAGATACGCAGTATTTT. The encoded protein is CASSPWGVRGTDTQYF.

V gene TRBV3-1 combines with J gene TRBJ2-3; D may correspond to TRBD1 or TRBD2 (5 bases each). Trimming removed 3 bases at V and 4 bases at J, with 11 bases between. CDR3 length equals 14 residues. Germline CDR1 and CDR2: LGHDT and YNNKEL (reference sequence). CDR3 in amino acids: CASSHTGRPDTQYF. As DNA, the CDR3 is TGTGCCAGCAGCCACACGGGGCGACCAGATACGCAGTATTTT.

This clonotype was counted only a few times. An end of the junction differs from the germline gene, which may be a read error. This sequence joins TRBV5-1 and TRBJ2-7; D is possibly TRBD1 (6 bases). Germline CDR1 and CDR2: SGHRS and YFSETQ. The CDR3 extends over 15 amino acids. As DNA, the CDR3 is TGCGCCAGCAGCGACCCAGGCAGGGGAGCCTATGAGCAGTACTTC. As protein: CASSDPGRGAYEQYF.

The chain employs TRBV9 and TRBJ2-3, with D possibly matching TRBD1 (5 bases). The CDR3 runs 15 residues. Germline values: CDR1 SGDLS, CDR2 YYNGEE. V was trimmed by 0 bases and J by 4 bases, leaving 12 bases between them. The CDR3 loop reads CASSVEGRVADTQYF. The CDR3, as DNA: TGTGCCAGCAGCGTAGAGGGCAGGGTTGCAGATACGCAGTATTTT.

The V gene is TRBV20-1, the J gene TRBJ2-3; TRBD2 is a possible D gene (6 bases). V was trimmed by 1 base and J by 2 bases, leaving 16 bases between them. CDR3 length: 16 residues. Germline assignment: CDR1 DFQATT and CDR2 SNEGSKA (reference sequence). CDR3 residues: CSARAGGGDNTDTQYF. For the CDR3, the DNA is TGCAGTGCTAGAGCTGGAGGAGGGGATAACACAGATACGCAGTATTTT.

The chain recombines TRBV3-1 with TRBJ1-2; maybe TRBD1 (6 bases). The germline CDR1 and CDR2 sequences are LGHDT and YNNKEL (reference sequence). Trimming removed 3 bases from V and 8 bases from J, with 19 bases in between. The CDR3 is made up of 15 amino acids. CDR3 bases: TGTGCCAGCAGCCACGAAGGGCAGGGGCGTAAAGGCTACACCTTC. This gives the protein CASSHEGQGRKGYTF.

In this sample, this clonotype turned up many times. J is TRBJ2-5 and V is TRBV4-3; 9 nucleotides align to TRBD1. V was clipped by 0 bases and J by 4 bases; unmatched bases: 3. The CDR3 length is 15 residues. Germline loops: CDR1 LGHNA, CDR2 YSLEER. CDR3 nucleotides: TGCGCCAGCAGCCAAGAGGGGACAGGGTTAGAGACCCAGTACTTC. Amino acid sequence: CASSQEGTGLETQYF.